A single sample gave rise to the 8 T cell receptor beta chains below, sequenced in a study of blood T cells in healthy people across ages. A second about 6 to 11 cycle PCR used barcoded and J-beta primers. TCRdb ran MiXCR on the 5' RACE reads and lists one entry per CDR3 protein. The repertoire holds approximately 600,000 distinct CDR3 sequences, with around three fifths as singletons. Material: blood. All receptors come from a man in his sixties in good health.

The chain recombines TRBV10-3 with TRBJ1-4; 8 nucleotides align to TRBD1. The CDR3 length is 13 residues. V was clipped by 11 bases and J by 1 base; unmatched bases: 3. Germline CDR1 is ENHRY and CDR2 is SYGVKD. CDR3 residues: CAATGGTNEKLFF. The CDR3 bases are TGTGCCGCCACAGGGGGAACTAATGAAAAACTGTTTTTT.

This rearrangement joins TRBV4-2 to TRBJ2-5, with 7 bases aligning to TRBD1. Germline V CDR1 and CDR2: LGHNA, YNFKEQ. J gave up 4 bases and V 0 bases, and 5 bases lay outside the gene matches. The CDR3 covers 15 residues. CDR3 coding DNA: TGTGCCAGCAGCCAAGAGAGGGGGCGCCGAGAGACCCAGTACTTC. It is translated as CASSQERGRRETQYF.

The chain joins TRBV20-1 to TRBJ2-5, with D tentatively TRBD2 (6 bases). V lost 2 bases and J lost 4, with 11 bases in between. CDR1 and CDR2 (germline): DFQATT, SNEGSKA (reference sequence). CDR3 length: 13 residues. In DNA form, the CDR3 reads TGCAGTGCTAGAACCCCCGGGAGAGAGACCCAGTACTTC. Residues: CSARTPGRETQYF.

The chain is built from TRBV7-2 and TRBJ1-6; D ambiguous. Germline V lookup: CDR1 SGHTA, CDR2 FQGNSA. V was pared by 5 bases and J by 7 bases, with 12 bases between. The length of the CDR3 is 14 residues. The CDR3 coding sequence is TGTGCCAGCAGCATGCATGGCTTAAATTCACCCCTCCACTTT. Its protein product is CASSMHGLNSPLHF.

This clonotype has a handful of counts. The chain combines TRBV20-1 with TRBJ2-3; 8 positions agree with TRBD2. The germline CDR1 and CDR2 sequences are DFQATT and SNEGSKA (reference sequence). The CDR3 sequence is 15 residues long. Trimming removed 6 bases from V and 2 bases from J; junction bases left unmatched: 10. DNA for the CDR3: TGCAGTGCCCCGAAGGGAGGACTAGCCACAGATACGCAGTATTTT. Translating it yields CSAPKGGLATDTQYF.

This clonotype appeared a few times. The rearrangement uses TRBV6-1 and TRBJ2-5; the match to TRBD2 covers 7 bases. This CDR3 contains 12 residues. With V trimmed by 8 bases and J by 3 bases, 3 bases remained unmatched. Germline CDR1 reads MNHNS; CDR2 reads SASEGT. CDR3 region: CASLGGKETQYF. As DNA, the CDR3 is TGTGCCAGCCTGGGGGGGAAAGAGACCCAGTACTTC.

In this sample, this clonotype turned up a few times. CDR3 in DNA: TGCGCCAGCAGGCAACCGACTAGCGGGGGGGCCCCGCAGTTCTTC. Residues: CASRQPTSGGAPQFF. The V and J genes are TRBV4-1 and TRBJ2-1; 14 bases align to TRBD2. V shed 6 bases, J shed 12 bases, and the junction held 10 bases outside the gene matches. Germline CDR1 is MGHRA and CDR2 is YSYEKL. This CDR3 is 15 amino acids long.

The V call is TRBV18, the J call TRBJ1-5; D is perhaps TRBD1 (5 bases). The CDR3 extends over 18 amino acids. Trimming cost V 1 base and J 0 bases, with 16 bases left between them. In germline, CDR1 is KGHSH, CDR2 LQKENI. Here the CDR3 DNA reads TGTGCCAGCTCACCACTTCCCAGGGCCCCATATAGCAATCAGCCCCAGCATTTT. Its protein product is CASSPLPRAPYSNQPQHF. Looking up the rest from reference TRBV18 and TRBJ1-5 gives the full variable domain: NAGVMQNPRHLVRRRGQEARLRCSPMKGHSHVYWYRQLPEEGLKFMVYLQKENIIDESGMPKERFSAEFPKEGPSILRIQQVVRGDSAAYFCASSPLPRAPYSNQPQHFGDGTRLSIL.